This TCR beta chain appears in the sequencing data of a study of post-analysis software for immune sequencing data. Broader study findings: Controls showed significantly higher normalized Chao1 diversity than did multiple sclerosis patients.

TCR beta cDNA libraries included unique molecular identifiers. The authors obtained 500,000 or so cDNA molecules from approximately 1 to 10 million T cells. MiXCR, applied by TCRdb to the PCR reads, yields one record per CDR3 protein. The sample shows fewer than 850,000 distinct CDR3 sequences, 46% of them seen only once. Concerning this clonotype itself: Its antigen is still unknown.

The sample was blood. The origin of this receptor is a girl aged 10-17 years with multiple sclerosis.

The CDR3 loop reads CAISESGGETRYNEQFF. The CDR3 DNA reads TGTGCCATCAGTGAGTCGGGGGGGGAGACGAGGTACAATGAGCAGTTCTTC. The chain uses TRBV10-3 and TRBJ2-1, with TRBD2 identical over 7 bases. CDR3 length: 17 residues. V shed 0 bases, J shed 4 bases, and the junction held 9 bases outside the gene matches. Germline values: CDR1 ENHRY, CDR2 SYGVKD.